Listed below are T cell receptor beta chains from one sample, sequenced in a study of blood T cell repertoires in COVID-19. TCRdb's table, derived via immunoSEQ multiplex PCR, lists solely in-frame clones and lacks some. The sample has about 280,000 clones, nearly 90% seen once; the top ten hold 11%. The specimen was peripheral blood. The receptors originated from a woman in her 30s with COVID-19, enrolled during active disease. Both conserved end residues are part of each CDR3. The D gene is left open where the match is weak. Only part of the rows carry a size: once, few, many, or a class if the clone is expanded.

d_gene	v_gene	j_gene	abundance	len	CDR3nt	CDR3aa
TRBD1	TRBV19	TRBJ1-3	NA	15	TGTGCCAGTAGTGCGACAGGGGCAGCTGGAAACACCATATATTTT	CASSATGAAGNTIYF
NA	TRBV15	TRBJ2-7	NA	16	TGTGCCACCAGCAGAGATCTCTCCACAAGCTCCTACGAGCAGTACTTC	CATSRDLSTSSYEQYF
TRBD1	TRBV2	TRBJ1-1	NA	15	TGTGCCAGCAGTGTAGAGGGGGCCGCCACCACTGAAGCTTTCTTT	CASSVEGAATTEAFF
NA	TRBV10-2	TRBJ2-7	NA	13	TGCGCCAGCAGTGACCCCAGTCCCTACGAGCAGTACTTC	CASSDPSPYEQYF
TRBD1	TRBV6-5	TRBJ2-7	NA	14	TGTGCCAGCATGTCAGACAGGGATGCCTACGAGCAGTACTTC	CASMSDRDAYEQYF
NA	TRBV7-9	TRBJ1-3	NA	16	TGTGCCAGCAGCTCCCGTTCAGGGAAGGTCGACAACACCATATATTTT	CASSSRSGKVDNTIYF
NA	TRBV4-2	TRBJ2-1	NA	15	TGTGCCAGCAGCTTGCGATTGAAGACAGCCAATGAGCAGTTCTTC	CASSLRLKTANEQFF
NA	TRBV4-2	TRBJ1-1	NA	15	TGTGCCAGCAGCCAAGAAGAGGCAAATGTAATTGAAGCTTTCTTT	CASSQEEANVIEAFF
TRBD2	TRBV6-5	TRBJ2-5	NA	13	TGTGCCAGCAGTTCTTGGGGGGGTAAGACCCAGTACTTC	CASSSWGGKTQYF
TRBD2	TRBV19	TRBJ2-3	NA	16	TGTGCCAGTAGTATTGGACTAGTGACTAGCACAGATACGCAGTATTTT	CASSIGLVTSTDTQYF
NA	TRBV4-1	TRBJ2-1	few	15	TGCGCCAGCAGCCAAGTACCGGGGACAAACAATGAGCAGTTCTTC	CASSQVPGTNNEQFF
TRBD1	TRBV6-1	TRBJ1-1	NA	17	TGTGCCAGCAGTGAAGTGCGGAGGGGGCTGTGGAACACTGAAGCTTTCTTT	CASSEVRRGLWNTEAFF
TRBD1	TRBV24-1	TRBJ1-2	NA	15	TGTGCCACCAGTGAATCAGGACAGGGGGCGAGGGGCTACACCTTC	CATSESGQGARGYTF
NA	TRBV3-1/TRBV3-2	TRBJ2-3	NA	15	TGTGCCAGCAGCCAAGAACAGCGGAGCACAGATACGCAGTATTTT	CASSQEQRSTDTQYF
NA	TRBV3-1/TRBV3-2	TRBJ1-2	NA	14	TGTGCCAGCAGCCAAGTAGCAGGGGTTTATGGCTACACCTTC	CASSQVAGVYGYTF
NA	TRBV2	TRBJ2-7	NA	13	TGTGCCAGCAAGAGGGACTCTCATAGGGAGCAGTACTTC	CASKRDSHREQYF
NA	TRBV5-4	TRBJ1-1	NA	14	TGTGCCAGCAGCCCAGGGGTTTTGGTAACTGAAGCTTTCTTT	CASSPGVLVTEAFF
TRBD1	TRBV5-6	TRBJ1-2	NA	13	TGTGCCAGCAGCTCCAGGGGGCGCTGGGGCTACACCTTC	CASSSRGRWGYTF
NA	TRBV7-9	TRBJ1-4	NA	12	TGTGCCAGCAGCTTTAGCCAGCGAGGCCTGTTTTTT	CASSFSQRGLFF
NA	TRBV13	TRBJ2-7	NA	14	TGTGCCAGCAGCTTCGGGCTAGCCAAGTACGAGCAGTACTTC	CASSFGLAKYEQYF
NA	TRBV7-2	TRBJ1-6	once	16	TGTGCCAGCAGCAGCGTGAGGGCCCTATTCAATTCACCCCTCCACTTT	CASSSVRALFNSPLHF
NA	TRBV5-3	TRBJ2-3	NA	18	TGTGCCAGAAGCCCCCCTTCAGGTGCCGATTACCTCACAGATACGCAGTATTTT	CARSPPSGADYLTDTQYF
NA	TRBV28	TRBJ1-2	NA	13	TGTGCCAGCAGCCCGACCGGGCGGGTCGGCTACACCTTC	CASSPTGRVGYTF
TRBD2	TRBV7-9	TRBJ2-1	NA	15	TGTGCCAGCAGCTTTCCCGGGACTACCTACAATGAGCAGTTCTTC	CASSFPGTTYNEQFF
TRBD1	TRBV5-1	TRBJ2-1	NA	16	TGCGCCAGCAGCTTTGTTACGGGACAGGGTGGAAATGAGCAGTTCTTC	CASSFVTGQGGNEQFF
NA	TRBV19	TRBJ1-1	once	16	TGTGCCAGTAGTACCCACTCAGAAAGGGGGAACACTGAAGCTTTCTTT	CASSTHSERGNTEAFF
NA	TRBV14	TRBJ1-1	NA	15	TGTGCCAGCAGCCTCCTTCTGCAACGACAGAGTGAAGCTTTCTTT	CASSLLLQRQSEAFF
NA	TRBV10-3	TRBJ2-7	NA	15	TGTGCCATCAGTGAGTCCACAGGAGTCTCCTACGAGCAGTACTTC	CAISESTGVSYEQYF
NA	TRBV7-9	TRBJ1-1	NA	14	TGTGCCAGCAGCTCTAGGGGGGGAGAGACTGAAGCTTTCTTT	CASSSRGGETEAFF
TRBD2	TRBV7-6	TRBJ2-1	NA	19	TGTGCCAGCAGCTTGCATGGCGGGGGGCTTTCCTTTGACTACAATGAGCAGTTCTTC	CASSLHGGGLSFDYNEQFF
TRBD2	TRBV6-5	TRBJ2-3	NA	15	TGTGCCAGCAGCCAACTAGCGGGGGGACCAGATACGCAGTATTTT	CASSQLAGGPDTQYF
TRBD2	TRBV7-9	TRBJ2-1	NA	16	TGTGCCAGCAGCGAGATCAGACTAGCGGGGGGCGATGAGCAGTTCTTC	CASSEIRLAGGDEQFF
NA	TRBV7-9	TRBJ2-2	NA	17	TGTGCCAGCAGCTCCCAAATGTCCGGGGGGCTCACCGGGGAGCTGTTTTTT	CASSSQMSGGLTGELFF
TRBD1	TRBV6-5	TRBJ1-1	NA	14	TGTGCCAGCAGTTATTGGACAGGGGACACTGAAGCTTTCTTT	CASSYWTGDTEAFF
TRBD2	TRBV4-1	TRBJ2-3	NA	14	TGCGCCAGCAGTCGCGGGGGGGCGGGAGATACGCAGTATTTT	CASSRGGAGDTQYF
TRBD1	TRBV6-4	TRBJ1-6	NA	15	TGTGCCAGCAGTGACAAGACAGGGGTAGGTTCACCCCTCCACTTT	CASSDKTGVGSPLHF
TRBD1	TRBV6-6	TRBJ2-1	NA	14	TGTGCCAGCAGGGGTGACAGGGTGGCGAATGAGCAGTTCTTC	CASRGDRVANEQFF
NA	TRBV18	TRBJ2-7	NA	12	TGTGCCAGCTCACCACTAGCGAACGAGCAGTACTTC	CASSPLANEQYF
NA	TRBV4-1	TRBJ2-1	NA	14	TGCGCCAGCGGCATAGGCAGGGTCCACAATGAGCAGTTCTTC	CASGIGRVHNEQFF
TRBD1	TRBV2	TRBJ2-3	NA	15	TGTGCCAGCAGAAGGGACAGCCGGGGCACAGATACGCAGTATTTT	CASRRDSRGTDTQYF
NA	TRBV7-9	TRBJ1-2	NA	17	TGTGCCAGCAGCCGCAGAGGTCTCGTTCTAGCTAACTATGGCTACACCTTC	CASSRRGLVLANYGYTF
NA	TRBV13	TRBJ2-2	NA	15	TGTGCCAGCAGCTTAGGGTACGGGGATGCCGGGGAGCTGTTTTTT	CASSLGYGDAGELFF